The TCR beta chain under discussion was sequenced for a study of early T cells in non-severe SARS-CoV-2 infection (TCRdb year 2021). Notes on the research overall: Because TCR sequencing was done on bulk RNA from unsorted whole blood, the alpha and beta chains could not be paired. The study at large found these results: VDJdb matching was skewed toward anti-spike CD8 responses and likely underestimated virus-specific expansions by missing private and CD4 specificities.

Its CDR3 holds 14 amino acids, cysteine through phenylalanine. CDR3 DNA only is kept here, 42 bases in frame from base 1. CDR1 and CDR2, looked up from the germline V gene (reference sequence), are MNHEY and SMNVEV. V loses 3 bases, J loses 5 bases, and the germline ends lie 13 bases apart. Libraries were made using 5' RACE. TCRdb names NextSeq 500 as the instrument used. To correct for sequencing error and PCR bias, the TCR library protocol tagged individual cDNA molecules with unique molecular identifiers. Both TCR alpha and beta chains were sequenced, and tight co-correlation was observed between alpha and beta sequence abundances in each sample. The study's own analysis went as follows. Decombinator V4 was used to annotate the V gene, J gene and CDR3 of the TCR sequences. TCRs were defined as expanded if a significant change between any two time points was detected under a Poisson model with p below 0.0001. TCR abundances were normalised to the total number of TCRs sequenced per sample and were expressed as counts per million. TRAV1-2 paired with TRAJ12, TRAJ20 or TRAJ33 defined MAIT TCRs, while TRAV10 paired with TRAJ18 defined iNKT TCRs. A search of VDJdb, accessed on 1 November 2021, was run for TCRs annotated to CMV, EBV and SARS-CoV-2, with TCRs annotated for multiple antigens excluded. TCRdb ran its own pipeline on the public reads, namely fastp trimming at Q25 and MiXCR clone calling, and kept in-frame beta chains. Identical CDR3 protein sequences are pooled into one entry, listed with their most common genes and DNA. TCRdb, not the original authors, processed these V and J calls. The sample includes 55,000 to 80,000 distinct CDR3 sequences, with around 12% observed a single time. Of the sample, over 1.1% is held by the ten largest clones.

This was a case-control study nested in a cohort of healthcare workers in London, UK, who had nasopharyngeal swab PCR tests and blood samples taken every week. Healthcare workers were enrolled in the week of the UK lockdown, from 23 to 31 March 2020, and were followed every week for up to roughly 16 weeks. This clonotype was recorded many times. The antigen it binds to is not known. No quality values exist for individual bases; no much larger clone is one base distant. The clonotype comes from an adult who was a healthcare worker with PCR-confirmed SARS-CoV-2 infection or an uninfected control (not recorded which). The sample here was whole blood, taken at baseline. The chain couples TRBV27 to TRBJ2-5; a tentative D call is TRBD1 (5 bases match). For the CDR3, the sequence is CASSFSGQGETQYF. The DNA sequence follows: TGTGCCAGCAGTTTCTCCGGGCAGGGTGAGACCCAGTACTTC.